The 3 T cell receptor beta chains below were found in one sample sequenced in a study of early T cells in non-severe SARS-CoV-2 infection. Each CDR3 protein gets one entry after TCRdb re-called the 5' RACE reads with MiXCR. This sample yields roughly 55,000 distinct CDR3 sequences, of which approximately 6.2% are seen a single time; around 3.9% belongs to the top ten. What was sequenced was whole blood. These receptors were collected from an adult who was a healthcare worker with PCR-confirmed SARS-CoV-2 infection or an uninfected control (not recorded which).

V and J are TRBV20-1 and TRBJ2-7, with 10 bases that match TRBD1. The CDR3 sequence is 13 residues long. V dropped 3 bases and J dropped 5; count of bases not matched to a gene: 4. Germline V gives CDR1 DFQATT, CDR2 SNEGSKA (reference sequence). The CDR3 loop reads CSARPGTGDEQYF. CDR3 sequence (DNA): TGCAGTGCTAGGCCCGGGACAGGGGACGAGCAGTACTTC.

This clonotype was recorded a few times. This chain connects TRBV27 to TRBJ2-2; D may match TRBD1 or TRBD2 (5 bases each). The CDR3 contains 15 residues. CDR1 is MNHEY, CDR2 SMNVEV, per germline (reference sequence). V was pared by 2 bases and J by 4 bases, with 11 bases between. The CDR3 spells CASSLKGRGTGELFF. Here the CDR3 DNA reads TGTGCCAGCAGTTTAAAGGGGAGAGGCACCGGGGAGCTGTTTTTT.

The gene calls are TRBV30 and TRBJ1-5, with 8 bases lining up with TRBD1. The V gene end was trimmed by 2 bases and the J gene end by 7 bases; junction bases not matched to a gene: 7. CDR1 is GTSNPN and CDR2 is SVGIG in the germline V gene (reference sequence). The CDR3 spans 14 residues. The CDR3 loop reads CAWSRTGRGQPQHF. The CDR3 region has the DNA TGTGCCTGGAGTCGGACAGGGCGAGGACAGCCCCAGCATTTT. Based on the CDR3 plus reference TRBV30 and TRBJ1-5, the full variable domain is SQTIHQWPATLVQPVGSPLSLECTVEGTSNPNLYWYRQAAGRGLQLLFYSVGIGQISSEVPQNLSASRPQDRQFILSSKKLLLSDSGFYLCAWSRTGRGQPQHFGDGTRLSIL.